This T cell receptor beta chain is from a study of blood T cell repertoires in COVID-19. In germline, CDR1 is MNHEY, CDR2 SMNVEV (reference sequence). The CDR3 sequence is 16 residues long. Trimming cost V 5 bases and J 3 bases; bases outside gene matches: 9. Sequenced by immunoSEQ multiplex PCR; TCRdb stores in-frame clones only, minus some. Of tens of thousands of clones listed, approximately 77% are singletons. Sequencing was done on a sample of peripheral blood. This TCR derives from a human donor in a cohort sampled during active COVID-19. This chain links TRBV27 with TRBJ2-2, with 7 bases identical to TRBD1. CDR3 protein: CASSTDRAYDTGELFF. CDR3 DNA: TGTGCCAGCAGTACCGACAGGGCGTACGACACCGGGGAGCTGTTTTTT.